This T cell receptor beta chain is from a study of tissue T cells after allogeneic stem cell transplantation. CDR3 length: 12 residues. Trimming removed 2 bases from V and 4 bases from J, with 6 bases in between. Germline V lookup: CDR1 SNHLY, CDR2 FYNGKV (reference sequence). Time point given: mouse harvest day 14 after allogeneic transplant. Each mouse received 10^7 T-cell-depleted marrow cells plus 10^6 splenic CD5+ T cells by tail vein. Profiling relied on immunoSEQ multiplex PCR, and the TCRdb table lists in-frame clones only, not all of them. The sample records 2,500 to 3,000 clones, about 42% being singletons. This clone has more than one count but fewer than ten. Its antigen is undetermined. The gene names given are mouse names. The read ends 1 residue shy of where the CDR3 ends; the end is completed using the germline J gene. Notes on the study in general: Tissue-detected TCR repertoire was only partly captured by blood and spleen T cells.

The V call is TRBV3, the J call TRBJ2-7; D is undetermined. The TCR comes from a female BALB/c mouse given C57BL/6 T cells with graft-versus-host disease after an allogeneic hematopoietic cell transplant. Material: gut tissue. The covered CDR3 bases are TGTGCCAGCAGCTTACTCAATTATGAACAGTAC. As protein: CASSLLNYEQY. The CDR3 reads in full as CASSLLNYEQYF. Variable domain in full (rest from reference TRBV3 and TRBJ2-7): GPKVLQIPSHQIIDMGQMVTLNCDPVSNHLYFYWYKQILGQQMEFLVNFYNGKVMEKSKLFKDQFSVERPDGSYFTLKIQPTALEDSAVYFCASSLLNYEQYFGPGTRLTVL.